Listed here are 23 T cell receptor beta chains from one sample, sequenced in a study (dated by TCRdb to about 2016). To prepare the library, RT-PCR was applied. Sequencer: Illumina MiSeq. TCRdb trimmed public reads at Q25 via fastp, called clones via MiXCR and kept in-frame beta chains. Records with the same CDR3 protein are collapsed into one entry carrying the most frequent genes and DNA. The sample table lists about 700,000 distinct CDR3 sequences, 12% to 15% of them with a count of one. The ten largest account for around 3.3% of the sample. Sequencing was carried out using memory CD4+ T cells from blood. The receptor source for this set is a female donor in good health, serving as a healthy control.

The chain couples TRBV20-1 to TRBJ1-5, with TRBD1 as a possible D gene (5 bases). Germline values: CDR1 DFQATT, CDR2 SNEGSKA (reference sequence). The V gene lost 6 bases and the J gene lost 0 bases, with 15 bases spanning the gap. The CDR3 is 15 residues long. As DNA, the CDR3 is TGCAGTGCCCCTGTCGGGGCTTATAGCAATCAGCCCCAGCATTTT. It yields the protein CSAPVGAYSNQPQHF.

The chain has TRBV11-2 and TRBJ1-1; TRBD1 is a possible D gene (6 bases). V lost 6 bases and J 2 bases, leaving 13 bases between the germline ends. This CDR3 contains 14 residues. Germline CDR1 is SGHAT and CDR2 is FQNNGV. CDR3 DNA: TGTGCCAGCAGTTTCGAACAGGGAAACACTGAAGCTTTCTTT. Its protein is CASSFEQGNTEAFF.

J is TRBJ2-7 and V is TRBV27; no definite D call. Per germline, CDR1 MNHEY and CDR2 SMNVEV (reference sequence). This CDR3 has 13 residues. Trimming left V 5 bases short and J 4 bases short, with 12 bases between. For the CDR3, the DNA is TGTGCCAGCAGTCTCCGGGTCCCTTACGAGCAGTACTTC. The encoded protein is CASSLRVPYEQYF.

The chain combines TRBV7-2 with TRBJ2-7; no clear D gene. The CDR3 runs to 15 residues. Germline values: CDR1 SGHTA, CDR2 FQGNSA. Trimming removed 1 base at V and 5 bases at J, with 15 bases between. The CDR3, as DNA: TGTGCCAGCAGCTTAGTGGATGGTAGCATCCACGAGCAGTACTTC. Encoded protein: CASSLVDGSIHEQYF.

This chain connects TRBV7-2 to TRBJ1-1, with 9 bases identical to TRBD1. V lost 6 bases, J lost 10 bases, and 9 bases stayed unmatched. The CDR3 totals 13 residues. Germline V CDR1 and CDR2: SGHTA, FQGNSA. The CDR3 DNA reads TGTGCCAGCAGTTCTACAGGGGGCTTTGGAGCTTTCTTT. This translates into CASSSTGGFGAFF.

V is TRBV6-1 and J is TRBJ1-5; D uncertain. Trimming took 6 bases from V and 9 from J, leaving 12 bases between them. The CDR3 length is 12 residues. The germline V gene encodes CDR1 MNHNS and CDR2 SASEGT. The CDR3, as DNA: TGTGCCAGCAGCACTTTACCCCGGCCCCAGCATTTT. Translation: CASSTLPRPQHF.

This clonotype has only a few counts. The chain carries TRBV2 and TRBJ1-1; D may be TRBD1 (6 bases). CDR3 length: 14 residues. The germline V and J ends were trimmed by 6 bases and 4 bases, with 15 bases remaining between them. Germline CDR1 is SNHLY and CDR2 is FYNNEI. The CDR3 region is CASRSTGKVTEAFF. As DNA, the CDR3 is TGTGCCAGCAGATCCACAGGGAAGGTCACTGAAGCTTTCTTT.

This clonotype has just a few counts. The chain couples TRBV5-6 to TRBJ2-7, with a tentative D call TRBD1 (6 bases). Germline CDR1 and CDR2: SGHDT and YYEEEE. Trimming removed 1 base from V and 2 bases from J, with 10 bases in between. The CDR3 loop spans 14 amino acids. The CDR3 sequence is CASSLKPGAYEQYF. The CDR3 nucleotides read TGTGCCAGCAGCTTGAAGCCAGGGGCCTACGAGCAGTACTTC.

This clonotype was found many times. The chain has TRBV5-6 and TRBJ2-7; 11 nucleotides line up with TRBD2. Trimming at V came to 4 bases and at J to 3 bases, leaving 6 bases not matched to a gene. Germline assignment: CDR1 SGHDT and CDR2 YYEEEE. CDR3 length equals 15 residues. DNA for the CDR3: TGTGCCAGCAGCCCCGTGGGACTAGCGGACTACGAGCAGTACTTC. Translating gives CASSPVGLADYEQYF.

The chain uses TRBV7-9 and TRBJ2-2; D perhaps matches TRBD2 (5 bases). V was clipped by 10 bases and J by 5 bases, with 11 bases between them. Germline loops: CDR1 SEHNR, CDR2 FQNEAQ (reference sequence). The CDR3 has 12 amino acids. The CDR3 region is CATQRRTGELFF. In DNA, the CDR3 is TGTGCCACCCAGCGGAGGACCGGGGAGCTGTTTTTT.

The chain combines TRBV7-2 with TRBJ2-4; a possible D gene is TRBD1 (7 bases). CDR1 and CDR2 (germline): SGHTA, FQGNSA. The CDR3 length is 15 residues. V shed 3 bases and J shed 6 bases, with 15 bases lying between them. The CDR3 reads CASSFRGVAGNIQYF. The CDR3 DNA reads TGTGCCAGCAGCTTCAGGGGGGTGGCCGGAAACATTCAGTACTTC.

The chain has TRBV11-2 and TRBJ1-3, with TRBD1 as a possible D gene (6 bases). The CDR3 is 11 residues long. Trimming took off 5 bases at V and 15 bases at J, with 14 bases between the two ends. Germline CDR1 is SGHAT and CDR2 is FQNNGV. In DNA form, the CDR3 reads TGTGCCAGCAGCCAGGGGCCGACCCCATATTTT. Its translation: CASSQGPTPYF.

This clonotype has a count of ten or more. The V call is TRBV12-3 or TRBV12-4, the J call TRBJ2-5, with D perhaps TRBD1 (7 bases). The length of the CDR3 is 15 residues. V was trimmed by 4 bases and J by 2 bases, leaving 14 bases between them. CDR3 nucleotide sequence: TGTGCCAGCAGTTCCAGGAGGGGACAGCAAGAGACCCAGTACTTC. It translates to CASSSRRGQQETQYF.

This rearrangement joins TRBV11-2 to TRBJ2-2; D not resolved. Trimming took 2 bases from V and 6 from J, leaving 16 bases between them. There are 16 residues in the CDR3. From germline, CDR1 is SGHAT and CDR2 FQNNGV. The CDR3, as DNA: TGTGCCAGCAGCTTAACTGCCTTGGCTTTTCCCGGGGAGCTGTTTTTT. Protein: CASSLTALAFPGELFF.

The CDR3 region has the DNA TGTGCCAGCAGTTTCGGCAGACAGGGGCATGGCTACACCTTC. Residues: CASSFGRQGHGYTF. The chain joins TRBV12-3 or TRBV12-4 to TRBJ1-2; TRBD1 agrees at 8 bases. J was trimmed by 6 bases and V by 3 bases; bases with no gene match: 6. This CDR3 contains 14 residues.

There are a few counts of this clonotype. CDR3 in amino acids: CASRGTGSYNEQFF. The CDR3 nucleotides read TGTGCCAGCAGGGGGACGGGCTCCTACAATGAGCAGTTCTTC. J is TRBJ2-1 and V is TRBV28, with D perhaps given as TRBD1 or TRBD2 (5 bases each). This CDR3 is 14 amino acids long. V was shortened by 6 bases and J by 0 bases, with 9 bases between the two germline ends. Per germline, CDR1 MDHEN and CDR2 SYDVKM.

This clonotype appeared a few times. The chain employs TRBV12-3 or TRBV12-4 and TRBJ1-5, with D possibly TRBD1 on 6 matching bases. V lost 5 bases, J lost 7 bases, and 15 bases lay in between. This CDR3 has 14 residues. In DNA form, the CDR3 reads TGTGCCAGCAGTCGTACAGGGACCGGCCAGCCCCAGCATTTT. This gives the protein CASSRTGTGQPQHF.

This clonotype was picked up a small number of times. V gene TRBV6-6 combines with J gene TRBJ2-3; 11 positions agree with TRBD1. This CDR3 spans 17 amino acids. Germline V gene sequence: CDR1 MNHNY, CDR2 SVGAGI (reference sequence). V was pared by 4 bases and J by 3 bases, with 9 bases of the junction left unmatched. CDR3 residues: CASSSGLDRGHTDTQYF. The DNA for the CDR3 is TGTGCCAGCAGTTCCGGCTTGGACAGGGGGCATACAGATACGCAGTATTTT.

The rearrangement uses TRBV27 and TRBJ2-4, with TRBD1 matching 7 bases. Germline CDR1 reads MNHEY; CDR2 reads SMNVEV (reference sequence). J gave up 0 bases and V 5 bases, and 7 bases lay outside the gene matches. The CDR3 has 16 amino acids. The CDR3 coding sequence is TGTGCCAGCAGTACCCGACAGGGTCCAGCCAAAAACATTCAGTACTTC. It specifies CASSTRQGPAKNIQYF.

This clonotype was recorded many times. The chain uses TRBV20-1 and TRBJ1-1; no definite D call. The CDR3 consists of 14 residues. Deletions cut 0 bases from V and 1 base from J, with 9 bases between. Germline-derived CDR1 and CDR2 are DFQATT and SNEGSKA (reference sequence). CDR3 in amino acids: CSARENLGNTEAFF. The CDR3 region has the DNA TGCAGTGCTAGAGAGAATTTGGGGAACACTGAAGCTTTCTTT.

Many counts were recorded for this clonotype. The chain uses TRBV12-3 or TRBV12-4 and TRBJ1-2, with 9 bases aligning to TRBD1. This CDR3 has 15 residues. Losses at the gene ends were 2 bases for V and 5 bases for J; bases not matched to a gene: 6. This CDR3 reads CASSLFVGTGYGYTF. DNA for the CDR3: TGTGCCAGCAGTTTATTCGTCGGGACAGGGTATGGCTACACCTTC.

The CDR3 spells CASSYFSGLLDTEAFF. The CDR3 DNA is TGCGCCAGCAGTTACTTTTCAGGTCTTTTGGACACTGAAGCTTTCTTT. This chain uses TRBV10-2 with TRBJ1-1; D not resolved. V was shortened by 5 bases and J by 3 bases, with 19 bases between the two germline ends. The CDR3 contains 16 residues. The germline gives CDR1 WSHSY, CDR2 SAAADI.

This clonotype was seen at least ten times. V and J are TRBV7-9 and TRBJ2-5; D unresolved. The CDR3 consists of 15 residues. Germline CDR1 is SEHNR and CDR2 is FQNEAQ (reference sequence). V dropped 0 bases and J dropped 2 bases, with 10 bases sitting between them. In DNA, the CDR3 is TGTGCCAGCAGCTTAGCGGCCAGTTTACAAGAGACCCAGTACTTC. Translated: CASSLAASLQETQYF.